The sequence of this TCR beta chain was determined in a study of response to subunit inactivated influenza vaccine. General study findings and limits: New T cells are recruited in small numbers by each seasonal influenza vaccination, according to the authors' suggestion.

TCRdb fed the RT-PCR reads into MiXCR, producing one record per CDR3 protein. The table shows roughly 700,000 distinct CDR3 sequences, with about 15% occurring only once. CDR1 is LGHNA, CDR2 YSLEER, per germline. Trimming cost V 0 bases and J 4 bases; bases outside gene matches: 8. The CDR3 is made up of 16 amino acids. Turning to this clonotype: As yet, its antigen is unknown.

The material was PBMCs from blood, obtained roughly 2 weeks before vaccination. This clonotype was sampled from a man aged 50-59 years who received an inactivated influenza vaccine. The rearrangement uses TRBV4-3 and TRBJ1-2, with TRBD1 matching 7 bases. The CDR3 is CASSQDLLSGGYGYTF. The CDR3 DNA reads TGCGCCAGCAGCCAAGATCTCCTTTCAGGGGGCTATGGCTACACCTTC.